The present entry profiles one T cell receptor beta chain with its context. Its antigen is still unknown. This table comes from immunoSEQ multiplex PCR, and its TCRdb copy is limited to in-frame clones, with some not included. The sample shows approximately 160,000 clones, about nine tenths of them seen only once. This entry comes from a study of T cell responses to AZD1222 COVID-19 vaccine. Study outcomes and limitations: Baseline serology detected seropositivity in only five to seven AZD1222 recipients. Females made up more of the donors, who were largely white British, and clonal diversity may have come out too low. Unmutated variant regions reportedly attract nearly half of all spike-specific TCRs.

The ends were cut back, 0 bases at V and 6 bases at J, with 18 bases in the middle. Per germline, CDR1 MNHEY and CDR2 SVGAGI. This CDR3 comprises 16 residues. This clonotype was sampled from an adult in good health. This sequence joins TRBV6-5 and TRBJ2-7; possibly TRBD2 for D (5 bases). The sequenced sample was peripheral blood, obtained on day 0 of AZD1222 vaccination. CDR3 DNA sequence: TGTGCCAGCAGTTACTCATTGGTCGGAGGAGAGGCCGAGCAGTACTTC. Its protein is CASSYSLVGGEAEQYF.